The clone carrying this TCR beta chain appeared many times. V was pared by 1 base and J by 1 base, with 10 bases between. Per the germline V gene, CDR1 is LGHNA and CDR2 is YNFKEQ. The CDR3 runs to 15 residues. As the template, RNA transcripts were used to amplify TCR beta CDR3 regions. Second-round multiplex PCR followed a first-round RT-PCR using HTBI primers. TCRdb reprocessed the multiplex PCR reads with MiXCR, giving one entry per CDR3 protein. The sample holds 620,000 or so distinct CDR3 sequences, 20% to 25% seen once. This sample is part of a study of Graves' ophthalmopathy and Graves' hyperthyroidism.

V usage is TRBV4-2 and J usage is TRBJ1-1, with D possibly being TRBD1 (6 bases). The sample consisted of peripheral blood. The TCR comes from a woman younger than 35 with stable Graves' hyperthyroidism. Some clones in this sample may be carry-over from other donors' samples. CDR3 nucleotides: TGTGCCAGCAGCCAAGCGGGACACAAGAACACTGAAGCTTTCTTT. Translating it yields CASSQAGHKNTEAFF.